These T cell receptor beta chains were read from a single sample in a study of cytomegalovirus exposure and HLA in healthy donors. Sequenced by immunoSEQ multiplex PCR; TCRdb stores in-frame clones only, minus some. The listing contains under 95,000 clones. Sequences were obtained from PBMCs. Receptors were obtained from a female donor in good health and CMV-seropositive. CDR3s include the opening cysteine and the closing phenylalanine or tryptophan. Each record gives: V gene, J gene, D gene, CDR3 DNA, CDR3 protein. A D gene is named only where the DNA matches it firmly.

V: TRBV4-1
J: TRBJ2-7
D: TRBD1
DNA: TGCGCCAGCAGCCAAGCATCGGGACAGACCTACGAGCAGTACTTC
CDR3: CASSQASGQTYEQYF

V: TRBV11-2
J: TRBJ1-6
D: .
DNA: TGTGCCAGCAGCTTAGCGGCAGGTACAGGCTCACCCCTCCACTTT
CDR3: CASSLAAGTGSPLHF

V: TRBV18
J: TRBJ2-4
D: TRBD1
DNA: TGTGCCAGCTCACCCGAAACTCTAGACAGGGAAACTAGAAACATTCAGTACTTC
CDR3: CASSPETLDRETRNIQYF

V: TRBV6-5
J: TRBJ1-3
D: TRBD1
DNA: TGTGCCAGCAATCCCGACAGGGGCACTGGAAACACCATATATTTT
CDR3: CASNPDRGTGNTIYF

V: TRBV6-6
J: TRBJ2-6
D: .
DNA: TGTGCCAGTATCGGGGCGGGGGCCAGCGTCCTGACTTTC
CDR3: CASIGAGASVLTF

V: TRBV19
J: TRBJ1-2
D: .
DNA: TGTGCCAGTAGTGTGGCTGCCGTCGTTGGCTACACCTTC
CDR3: CASSVAAVVGYTF

V: TRBV6-1
J: TRBJ1-1
D: .
DNA: TGTGCCAGCAGTGACGGATTCCCCGGGCAGGGGGAAGCTTTCTTT
CDR3: CASSDGFPGQGEAFF

V: TRBV7-9
J: TRBJ2-7
D: TRBD1
DNA: TGTGCCAGCAGCTTTGTTGGACAGGTAAACTCCTACGAGCAGTACTTC
CDR3: CASSFVGQVNSYEQYF

V: TRBV10-2
J: TRBJ2-7
D: .
DNA: TGCGCCAGCAGTGAGTCATACAGGGTGTCCTACGAGCAGTACTTC
CDR3: CASSESYRVSYEQYF

V: TRBV5-1
J: TRBJ2-5
D: .
DNA: TGCGCCAGCAGGGGGGGGCCTGGGGAGACCCAGTACTTC
CDR3: CASRGGPGETQYF

V: TRBV28
J: TRBJ1-5
D: .
DNA: TGTGCCAGCAGTTTATTGGCCAGGCTTAGCAATCAGCCCCAGCATTTT
CDR3: CASSLLARLSNQPQHF

V: TRBV5-1
J: TRBJ1-1
D: .
DNA: TGCGCCAGCAGCACAGACAGTGACGGCACTGAAGCTTTCTTT
CDR3: CASSTDSDGTEAFF

V: TRBV5-8
J: TRBJ1-5
D: .
DNA: TGTGCCAGCAGCTTGGTGGCACCGAATCAGCCCCAGCATTTT
CDR3: CASSLVAPNQPQHF

V: TRBV18
J: TRBJ2-2
D: TRBD2
DNA: TGTGCCAGCTCCCTCAACGACCTAGCGGGAGGGGAGAACACCGGGGAGCTGTTTTTT
CDR3: CASSLNDLAGGENTGELFF

V: TRBV5-1
J: TRBJ2-5
D: TRBD2
DNA: TGCGCCAGCAGCCTATCGGGACTAGCGGAGACCCAGTACTTC
CDR3: CASSLSGLAETQYF

V: TRBV7-9
J: TRBJ1-3
D: .
DNA: TGTGCCAGCAGCGCCCCTGGGACACGGGACACCTCTGGAAACACCATATATTTT
CDR3: CASSAPGTRDTSGNTIYF

V: TRBV28
J: TRBJ2-7
D: .
DNA: TGTGCCAGCAGTCAGCCAGCGATCTCCTACGAGCAGTACTTC
CDR3: CASSQPAISYEQYF

V: TRBV29-1
J: TRBJ2-5
D: TRBD1
DNA: TGCAGCGTTGAGGACAGGGGGCAAGAGACCCAGTACTTC
CDR3: CSVEDRGQETQYF

V: TRBV7-2
J: TRBJ2-1
D: TRBD2
DNA: TGTGCCAGCAGCTTAGAAGGGACTAGCGGGAGATATTACAATGAGCAGTTCTTC
CDR3: CASSLEGTSGRYYNEQFF

V: TRBV14
J: TRBJ1-2
D: TRBD1
DNA: TGTGCCAGCAGCCCACAGGGGTCCCACTATGGCTACACCTTC
CDR3: CASSPQGSHYGYTF

V: TRBV4-1
J: TRBJ1-6
D: .
DNA: TGCGCCAGCAGCCATTTTGAGGGGGAAGGTAATTCACCCCTCCACTTT
CDR3: CASSHFEGEGNSPLHF

V: TRBV2
J: TRBJ1-4
D: TRBD1
DNA: TGTGCCAGCGGGACAGGGCCCGGGAGAAGCCTGGAACTGTTTTTT
CDR3: CASGTGPGRSLELFF

V: TRBV19
J: TRBJ2-1
D: TRBD2
DNA: TGTGCCAGTAGTCCCCTAGCGGGAGTCGATGAGCAGTTCTTC
CDR3: CASSPLAGVDEQFF

V: TRBV6-1
J: TRBJ1-5
D: .
DNA: TGTGCCAGCAGTGCTTCGGGGGTCAGTCAGCCCCAGCATTTT
CDR3: CASSASGVSQPQHF

V: TRBV18
J: TRBJ2-7
D: TRBD1
DNA: TGTGCCAGCTCACCGACAGGGGACTACGAGCAGTACTTC
CDR3: CASSPTGDYEQYF